A selection of T cell receptor beta chains follows, all from one sample in a study of beta chain features in type 1 diabetes. Method: immunoSEQ multiplex PCR; TCRdb's copy keeps in-frame clones and lacks some. The table includes more than 300,000 clones, around 10% detected once. Sample: central memory CD4+ T cells from blood. The receptors were gathered from a man younger than 40 with type 1 diabetes. Both conserved end residues are part of each CDR3. Expanded clones get a size class; other rows say once, few or many, or leave the size out.

abundance,j_gene,v_gene,CDR3aa
-,TRBJ2-1,TRBV7-8,CASSVGLASEQFF
few,TRBJ2-3,TRBV11-3,CASSPSRTRQTTDTQYF
few,TRBJ2-7,TRBV10-3,CASSYSSGNPYEQYF
-,TRBJ1-1,TRBV9,CASSVGAGENTEAFF
-,TRBJ2-3,TRBV7-9,CASSFYSLAGTDTQYF
-,TRBJ2-3,TRBV5-1,CASSDLAGGTDTQYF
-,TRBJ2-2,TRBV11-3,CASSKGTSGSAGELFF
few,TRBJ1-1,TRBV27,CATSRYSGSTEAFF
-,TRBJ2-4,TRBV28,CASSLTWQVRNIQYF
-,TRBJ1-5,TRBV6-6,CASSSPSDGEVAHF
-,TRBJ2-1,TRBV28,CASSGDGRARNEQFF
few,TRBJ2-5,TRBV19,CASRSDRGQETQYF
-,TRBJ2-5,TRBV28,CASSSRGETQYF
few,TRBJ2-5,TRBV7-3,CASSLTRETQYF